These 14 T cell receptor beta chains originate from one sample sequenced in a study of identical twins' blood T cells. MiXCR, run by TCRdb on the 5' RACE reads, gives a single entry per CDR3 protein. Here the sample spans fewer than 450,000 distinct CDR3 sequences, more than 25% being singletons. Sequencing was carried out using PBMCs. These receptors were obtained from a woman between 18 and 55 years old in good health.

This clonotype was detected only a few times. The rearrangement uses TRBV6-5 and TRBJ2-1; D uncertain. The CDR3 spans 12 residues. The V and J ends lost 7 bases and 8 bases respectively, with 12 bases between them. CDR1 and CDR2 from the germline V gene are MNHEY and SVGAGI. The CDR3 spells CASTSPGDEQFF. The CDR3 bases are TGTGCCAGCACCTCCCCTGGGGATGAGCAGTTCTTC.

This clonotype has only a few counts. This rearrangement joins TRBV6-5 to TRBJ1-4; maybe TRBD1 (5 bases). This CDR3 comprises 15 residues. V was trimmed by 6 bases and J by 8 bases, leaving 19 bases between them. Germline CDR1 MNHEY, CDR2 SVGAGI. CDR3 in DNA: TGTGCCAGCAGACAGGATCCATTTGGCCGAGAAAAACTGTTTTTT. This sequence encodes CASRQDPFGREKLFF.

The chain couples TRBV20-1 to TRBJ1-2; TRBD1 aligns across 9 bases. The ends lost 6 bases at V and 2 bases at J; junction bases unmatched: 4. Germline lookup yields CDR1 DFQATT and CDR2 SNEGSKA (reference sequence). CDR3 length: 13 amino acids. The CDR3 loop is CSAPGQGNYGYTF. In nucleotides, the CDR3 is TGCAGTGCCCCGGGACAGGGCAACTATGGCTACACCTTC.

The rearrangement uses TRBV14 and TRBJ2-3; D may be TRBD1 (5 bases). In germline, CDR1 is SGHDN, CDR2 FVKESK. V dropped 0 bases and J dropped 11 bases, with 9 bases sitting between them. There are 12 residues in the CDR3. CDR3: CASSQDRAGQYF. In nucleotides, the CDR3 is TGTGCCAGCAGCCAAGACAGGGCAGGGCAGTATTTT.

Ten or more counts support this clonotype. V usage is TRBV14 and J usage is TRBJ1-1; no reliable D call. This CDR3 has 15 residues. V shed 2 bases and J shed 0 bases, with 10 bases lying between them. From germline, CDR1 is SGHDN and CDR2 FVKESK. The CDR3 here is CASSQYGRLNTEAFF. The CDR3 bases are TGTGCCAGCAGCCAATACGGGCGGTTGAACACTGAAGCTTTCTTT.

The chain has TRBV5-1 and TRBJ1-1; D is ambiguous. Between the trimmed V and J ends, which lost 2 bases and 6 bases, there was a span of 11 bases. The germline gives CDR1 SGHRS, CDR2 YFSETQ. The CDR3 spans 13 residues. This CDR3 is CASSLRLGAEAFF. CDR3 in DNA: TGCGCCAGCAGCTTAAGACTCGGGGCTGAAGCTTTCTTT.

The table lists this clonotype with a few counts. The chain recombines TRBV10-3 with TRBJ1-2, with 7 bases aligning to TRBD1. V shed 10 bases, J shed 4 bases, and the junction held 9 bases outside the gene matches. The CDR3 spans 13 residues. CDR1 and CDR2 from the germline V gene are ENHRY and SYGVKD. In nucleotides, the CDR3 is TGTGCCACCAGCTCGGGACAGCTCTATGGCTACACCTTC. Protein product: CATSSGQLYGYTF.

This clonotype was counted between two and nine times. The chain has TRBV12-3 or TRBV12-4 and TRBJ1-2, with D possibly being TRBD1 (5 bases). This CDR3 spans 13 amino acids. The V end lost 5 bases, the J end lost 7 bases, and 14 bases lay between the germline ends. The CDR3 DNA reads as TGTGCCAGCAGTCAGGGCCCCCTCGGTGGCTACACCTTC. It encodes CASSQGPLGGYTF.

This chain links TRBV10-3 with TRBJ1-3, with a possible D match to TRBD1 (6 bases). V gave up 0 bases and J gave up 2 bases, with 8 bases separating them. From germline, CDR1 is ENHRY and CDR2 SYGVKD. The CDR3 has 15 residues. The CDR3 loop reads CAISESTGTGNTIYF. CDR3 in DNA: TGTGCCATCAGTGAGTCGACAGGTACTGGAAACACCATATATTTT.

This clonotype has only a few counts. The rearrangement links TRBV20-1 to TRBJ1-2; TRBD1 matches at 9 bases. The germline V gene has CDR1 DFQATT and CDR2 SNEGSKA (reference sequence). The CDR3 is made up of 15 amino acids. The J segment lost 5 bases and the V segment lost 3 bases, leaving 10 bases of the junction unmatched. The CDR3 DNA is TGCAGTGCTAGTGAGGGACAGGGTCTTAATTATGGCTACACCTTC. Translated: CSASEGQGLNYGYTF.

The V call is TRBV7-9, the J call TRBJ1-1; 7 nucleotides match TRBD1. V lost 2 bases, J lost 6 bases, and 6 bases stayed unmatched. This CDR3 contains 14 residues. CDR1 and CDR2 (germline): SEHNR, FQNEAQ (reference sequence). The CDR3 sequence is CASSLSTGPAEAFF. As DNA, the CDR3 is TGTGCCAGCAGCTTATCGACAGGGCCGGCTGAAGCTTTCTTT.

Turning to this clonotype: A much more abundant neighbour one base away suggests this may be a read error. The CDR3 spells CASSRANIEALF. CDR3 bases: TGTGCCAGCAGCCGAGCTAATATTGAAGCTTTATTT. The genes are TRBV5-5 and TRBJ1-1; D gene uncertain. CDR1 is SGHKS, CDR2 YYEKEE, per germline (reference sequence). This CDR3 comprises 12 residues. Looking up the rest from reference TRBV5-5 and TRBJ1-1 gives the full variable domain: DAGVTQSPTHLIKTRGQQVTLRCSPISGHKSVSWYQQVLGQGPQFIFQYYEKEERGRGNFPDRFSARQFPNYSSELNVNALLLGDSALYLCASSRANIEALFGQGTRLTVV.

This sequence joins TRBV7-9 and TRBJ2-7; D is unresolved. Germline V lookup: CDR1 SEHNR, CDR2 FQNEAQ (reference sequence). The CDR3 covers 14 residues. The V gene lost 0 bases and the J gene lost 3 bases, with 9 bases spanning the gap. The CDR3 DNA reads as TGTGCCAGCAGCTTAGCTGGGGTCAACTACGAGCAGTACTTC. It is translated as CASSLAGVNYEQYF.

The table lists this clonotype with a few counts. The chain links TRBV25-1 to TRBJ2-1, with 7 bases fitting TRBD2. Trimming cost V 3 bases and J 2 bases; bases outside gene matches: 4. CDR1 is MGHDK and CDR2 is SYGVNS in the germline V gene. The CDR3 is 15 residues long. CDR3 region: CASSDLLAAYNEQFF. The CDR3 DNA reads as TGTGCCAGCAGTGACCTCCTAGCGGCCTACAATGAGCAGTTCTTC.